The subject of this entry is one T cell receptor (beta chain). Its specificity is not known. The data belong to a study of cytomegalovirus exposure and HLA in healthy donors. Researchers ran the PCR with 60 Vbeta and 13 Jbeta primers. Measured with immunoSEQ multiplex PCR; TCRdb has only the in-frame clones, and not every one. The sample contains about 160,000 clones, 80% of which appear only once. Findings and limits, study-wide: Sequencing probably produced one cluster of sequence variants that were highly shared.

The V and J ends lost 8 bases and 4 bases respectively, with 18 bases between them. This CDR3 contains 14 residues. The germline V gene has CDR1 MNHEY and CDR2 SVGAGI. This receptor was taken from a human donor in good health. The rearrangement uses TRBV6-5 and TRBJ2-7; tentative D call: TRBD1 (5 bases). Sequenced: PBMCs. Here the CDR3 reads CASGLDSASYEQYF. CDR3 DNA sequence: TGTGCCAGCGGGCTTGACAGCGCCTCTTACGAGCAGTACTTC.